The clone carrying this TCR beta chain was seen only a few times. Via MiXCR, TCRdb re-called the 5' RACE reads, giving one row per CDR3 protein. The sample consists of about 240,000 distinct CDR3 sequences, 8% to 11% of them appearing once. The data belong to a study of identical twins. Unmatched junction bases numbered 9, after V lost 7 bases and J lost 4 bases. The CDR3 has 16 amino acids. The sequence was collected from a man aged 45 to 65 in good health. J is TRBJ2-6 and V is TRBV12-3 or TRBV12-4; 8 positions agree with TRBD1. Sequencing was carried out using memory T cells sorted from blood. CDR3 sequence: CASILMTGAGANVLTF. The CDR3 region has the DNA TGTGCCAGCATCCTCATGACAGGGGCGGGGGCCAACGTCCTGACTTTC.